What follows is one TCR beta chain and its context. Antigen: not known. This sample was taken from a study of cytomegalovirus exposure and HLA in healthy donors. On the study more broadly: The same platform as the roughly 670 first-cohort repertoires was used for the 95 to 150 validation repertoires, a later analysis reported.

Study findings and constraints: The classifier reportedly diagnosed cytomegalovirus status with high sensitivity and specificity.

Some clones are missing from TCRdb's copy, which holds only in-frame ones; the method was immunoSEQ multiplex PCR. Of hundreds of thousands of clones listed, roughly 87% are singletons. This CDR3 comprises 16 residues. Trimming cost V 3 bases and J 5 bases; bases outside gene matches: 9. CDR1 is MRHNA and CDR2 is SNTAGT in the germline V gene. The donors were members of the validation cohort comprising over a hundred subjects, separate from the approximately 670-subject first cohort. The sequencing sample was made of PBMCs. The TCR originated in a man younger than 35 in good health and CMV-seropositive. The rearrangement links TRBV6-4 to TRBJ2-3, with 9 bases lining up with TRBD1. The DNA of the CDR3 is TGTGCCAGCAGTGAAACAGGGGGCCGAGGTCAAGATACGCAGTATTTT. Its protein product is CASSETGGRGQDTQYF.